This T cell receptor (beta chain) was captured in a study of CD8 T cells in ankylosing spondylitis. Study-wide results and limits: It appeared that ankylosing spondylitis blood was characterized by a TCR beta motif of under ten highly homologous variants. Clones that were linked to disease were CD8+ and were relatively rare in peripheral blood.

Construction of TCR beta libraries was performed using quantitative 5'-RACE with molecular barcodes. TCRdb independently ran MiXCR on the 5' RACE reads; one entry per CDR3 protein. The sample has 250,000 to 350,000 distinct CDR3 sequences, over 15% seen once. Details on this clonotype: Antigen unknown.

CDR1 DFQATT and CDR2 SNEGSKA come from the germline V gene (reference sequence). The CDR3 length is 14 residues. V shed 0 bases and J shed 0 bases, with 3 bases lying between them. Material for sequencing was blood, either unsorted or a sorted T cell fraction (not recorded which). The chain joins TRBV20-1 to TRBJ2-6; D gene uncertain. This TCR was recovered from a male donor with ankylosing spondylitis or in good health (not recorded which). The CDR3 spells CSARDSSGANVLTF. The CDR3, as DNA: TGCAGTGCTAGAGATAGCTCTGGGGCCAACGTCCTGACTTTC.